Listed below are T cell receptor beta chains from one sample, sequenced in a study of regulatory T cells in long-lasting Graves disease. TCRdb reprocessed the multiplex PCR reads with MiXCR, giving one entry per CDR3 protein. The sample includes roughly 450,000 distinct CDR3 sequences, about a quarter of them seen just once. The sequencing here drew on peripheral blood mononuclear cells (PBMCs), taken when the disease was refractory, from a patient treated with antithyroid drugs. The receptors were sampled from a female donor with Graves disease. The CDR3 runs from the conserved cysteine through the conserved F or W. The order of the fields is D gene, clone size, V gene, J gene, CDR3 protein, CDR3 DNA. The D gene is left open where the match is weak. A row's size may be missing; if present it is once, few, many or a size class.

TRBD1	many	TRBV12-3/TRBV12-4	TRBJ1-2	CASSFQGADGYTF	TGTGCCAGCAGTTTCCAGGGGGCGGATGGCTACACCTTC
-	many	TRBV20-1	TRBJ2-4	CSALLAKNIQYF	TGCAGTGCCTTATTAGCCAAAAACATTCAGTACTTC
TRBD2	-	TRBV19	TRBJ2-4	CASSTPSGSGAKNIQYF	TGTGCCAGTAGTACACCTAGCGGGAGCGGGGCCAAAAACATTCAGTACTTC
-	few	TRBV6-5	TRBJ2-2	CASSYTRGSGELFF	TGTGCCAGCAGTTATACAAGGGGGTCCGGGGAGCTGTTTTTT
-	few	TRBV7-3	TRBJ2-2	CASSLLAGQGDTGELFF	TGTGCCAGCAGCTTATTGGCAGGGCAAGGTGACACCGGGGAGCTGTTTTTT
-	-	TRBV19	TRBJ2-2	CASSYIKMGAGELFF	TGTGCCAGTAGCTATATAAAAATGGGGGCCGGGGAGCTGTTTTTT
-	many	TRBV28	TRBJ2-2	CASKPARGDGGELFF	TGTGCCAGCAAACCTGCTCGGGGCGATGGCGGGGAGCTGTTTTTT
-	few	TRBV14	TRBJ1-2	CASSSRRNYGYTF	TGTGCCAGCAGCTCACGACGGAACTATGGCTACACCTTC
TRBD1	once	TRBV19	TRBJ2-6	CACQDRVSGANVLTF	TGTGCCTGCCAGGACAGGGTCTCTGGGGCCAACGTCCTGACTTTC
-	-	TRBV28	TRBJ2-3	CASSSGGSTDTQYF	TGTGCCAGCAGCTCGGGGGGCAGCACAGATACGCAGTATTTT
-	-	TRBV5-1	TRBJ1-4	CASSRGRSGSSTATNEKLFF	TGCGCCAGCAGCCGTGGACGATCGGGCAGCTCCACAGCAACTAATGAAAAACTGTTTTTT
TRBD1	many	TRBV6-1	TRBJ2-6	CATSMTGDGANVLTF	TGTGCCACCTCTATGACAGGGGACGGGGCCAACGTCCTGACTTTC
-	-	TRBV30	TRBJ2-2	CAWSVLRNLVGELFF	TGTGCCTGGAGTGTACTCCGGAACTTGGTCGGGGAGCTGTTTTTT
TRBD2	-	TRBV10-3	TRBJ2-1	CAISKEGLAHYNEQFF	TGTGCCATCAGTAAGGAAGGACTAGCGCACTACAATGAGCAGTTCTTC
TRBD1	-	TRBV29-1	TRBJ2-5	CSVRLIRGLETQYF	TGCAGCGTTAGGTTGATTAGGGGGCTAGAGACCCAGTACTTC
TRBD2	few	TRBV7-9	TRBJ2-2	CASSVGLGSTGELFF	TGTGCCAGCAGCGTGGGACTAGGGAGTACCGGGGAGCTGTTTTTT
TRBD1	-	TRBV12-3/TRBV12-4	TRBJ1-1	CASSHMSLRQGSGAFF	TGTGCCAGCAGTCACATGAGCCTAAGACAGGGGTCCGGAGCTTTCTTT
-	many	TRBV2	TRBJ1-1	CASSEGHGDTEAFF	TGTGCCAGCAGTGAAGGTCATGGGGACACTGAAGCTTTCTTT
TRBD1	-	TRBV14	TRBJ1-1	CASSRRDRRTEAFF	TGTGCCAGCAGCCGTCGGGACAGGAGAACTGAGGCTTTCTTT
-	-	TRBV7-9	TRBJ1-1	CASSHPGARPNTEAFF	TGTGCCAGCAGCCATCCAGGGGCCAGGCCGAACACTGAAGCTTTCTTT
-	-	TRBV3-1	TRBJ1-1	CASSQRGGEAFF	TGTGCCAGCAGCCAGAGGGGAGGTGAAGCTTTCTTT
TRBD1	many	TRBV27	TRBJ1-1	CASSPSGTGNTEAFF	TGTGCCAGCAGTCCGTCGGGGACAGGGAACACTGAAGCTTTCTTT
-	many	TRBV7-3	TRBJ1-1	CASSLLGPNTEAFF	TGTGCCAGCAGCTTACTGGGCCCGAACACTGAAGCTTTCTTT
TRBD1	-	TRBV3-1	TRBJ1-6	CATNSGDSYNSPLHF	TGTGCCACCAATTCCGGGGACAGCTATAATTCACCCCTCCACTTT
-	-	TRBV3-1	TRBJ2-2	CASSQGLGGELFF	TGTGCCAGCAGCCAAGGGTTAGGCGGGGAGCTGTTTTTT
-	-	TRBV18	TRBJ2-7	CASSQKEVYGQYF	TGTGCCAGCTCACAAAAGGAGGTGTATGGGCAGTACTTC
TRBD2	-	TRBV9	TRBJ2-2	CASSARSERENTGELFF	TGTGCCAGCAGTGCAAGAAGTGAGCGGGAGAACACCGGGGAGCTGTTTTTT
-	-	TRBV28	TRBJ2-7	CASSHRDKAYEQYF	TGCGCCAGCAGCCACCGGGACAAAGCCTACGAGCAGTACTTC
-	-	TRBV2	TRBJ1-5	CASSRQGRDQPQHF	TGTGCCAGCAGTCGGCAGGGACGGGATCAGCCCCAGCATTTT
TRBD2	once	TRBV6-9	TRBJ2-7	CASSYLAGSIYEQYF	TGTGCCAGCAGTTACCTAGCGGGATCCATCTACGAGCAGTACTTC
-	many	TRBV7-3	TRBJ1-2	CASSPDSNNYGYTF	TGTGCCAGCAGCCCGGACAGTAATAACTATGGCTACACCTTC
TRBD1	-	TRBV7-2	TRBJ1-5	CASSSRTGGGYSNQPQHF	TGTGCCAGCAGCTCCAGGACAGGGGGCGGGTATAGCAATCAGCCCCAGCATTTT
TRBD1	-	TRBV19	TRBJ1-5	CANSLTGAINQPQHF	TGTGCCAATAGTCTGACAGGGGCCATCAATCAGCCCCAGCATTTT
-	-	TRBV19	TRBJ1-1	CASSRGPGDTEAFF	TGTGCCAGTAGTCGTGGCCCGGGGGACACTGAAGCTTTCTTT
-	-	TRBV6-1	TRBJ1-2	CASSRVIYGYTF	TGTGCCAGTTCCAGGGTGATCTATGGCTACACCTTC
TRBD2	few	TRBV2	TRBJ2-2	CASSPWGGNTGELFF	TGTGCCAGCAGTCCATGGGGGGGGAACACCGGGGAGCTGTTTTTT
-	many	TRBV2	TRBJ2-2	CATTEQNTGELFF	TGTGCCACCACAGAACAGAACACCGGGGAGCTGTTTTTT
TRBD1	few	TRBV20-1	TRBJ1-1	CSAKRTGSVTEAFF	TGCAGTGCTAAAAGGACAGGGTCGGTCACTGAAGCTTTCTTT
-	many	TRBV28	TRBJ2-7	CASGTDYEQYF	TGTGCCAGCGGTACAGACTACGAGCAGTACTTC
-	few	TRBV18	TRBJ1-2	CASSPTRAENYGYTF	TGTGCCAGCTCACCAACCAGGGCTGAAAACTATGGCTACACCTTC
TRBD2	few	TRBV6-2/TRBV6-3	TRBJ2-3	CASSTRRLAGATDTQYF	TGTGCCAGCAGCACTAGGAGACTAGCGGGAGCCACAGATACGCAGTATTTT
-	many	TRBV28	TRBJ2-7	CASNGGSSYEQYF	TGTGCCAGCAATGGCGGTAGCTCCTACGAGCAGTACTTC
-	-	TRBV5-5	TRBJ1-1	CASSLAAGPYTEAFF	TGTGCCAGCAGCTTGGCGGCGGGGCCCTACACTGAAGCTTTCTTT
TRBD2	-	TRBV7-2	TRBJ2-2	CASSLVSGRSTGELFF	TGTGCCAGCAGCTTAGTTAGCGGGAGGAGTACCGGGGAGCTGTTTTTT
-	-	TRBV20-1	TRBJ2-7	CSAPKGSGGSYEQYF	TGCAGTGCCCCCAAGGGTAGCGGAGGGTCCTACGAGCAGTACTTC
-	many	TRBV28	TRBJ1-1	CASANQLGRQGMNTEAFF	TGTGCCAGCGCGAATCAATTGGGGAGGCAGGGGATGAACACTGAAGCTTTCTTT
-	many	TRBV7-2	TRBJ2-7	CASSDGPPYEQYF	TGTGCCAGCAGCGACGGGCCACCCTACGAGCAGTACTTC
TRBD1	-	TRBV20-1	TRBJ1-2	CSAPNRGQVVGGYTF	TGCAGTGCCCCCAATCGTGGACAGGTGGTAGGAGGCTACACCTTC
-	-	TRBV29-1	TRBJ2-5	CSVETGPGETQYF	TGCAGCGTTGAAACAGGGCCGGGGGAGACCCAGTACTTC
-	-	TRBV4-1	TRBJ1-1	CASSRERNTEAFF	TGCGCCAGCAGCCGAGAAAGGAACACTGAAGCTTTCTTT
TRBD2	few	TRBV7-7	TRBJ2-2	CASSLTAGGSGELFF	TGTGCCAGCAGCTTAACAGCGGGAGGGTCCGGGGAGCTGTTTTTT
-	many	TRBV18	TRBJ2-5	CASSLQGFGETQYF	TGTGCCAGCTCACTCCAGGGATTCGGTGAGACCCAGTACTTC
TRBD2	-	TRBV3-1	TRBJ2-5	CASSHRLAGSAETQYF	TGTGCCAGCAGCCATCGACTAGCGGGGAGTGCAGAGACCCAGTACTTC
-	-	TRBV6-5	TRBJ2-3	CASSYSKGADTQYF	TGTGCCAGCAGTTACTCAAAGGGGGCAGATACGCAGTATTTT
TRBD2	-	TRBV7-9	TRBJ2-7	CASSSAGTSAMEQYF	TGTGCCAGCAGCTCGGCCGGGACTAGCGCTATGGAGCAGTACTTC
-	few	TRBV10-3	TRBJ1-2	CAISEGGNYGYTF	TGTGCCATCAGTGAGGGGGGCAACTATGGCTACACCTTC
-	-	TRBV5-1	TRBJ2-7	CASSLGPTRGTYEQYF	TGCGCCAGCAGCTTGGGGCCCACACGGGGAACCTACGAGCAGTACTTC
TRBD1	-	TRBV28	TRBJ1-1	CASSLTGGADTEAFF	TGTGCCAGCAGTTTAACAGGGGGCGCGGACACTGAAGCTTTCTTT
-	-	TRBV20-1	TRBJ2-5	CSANIGAAETQYF	TGCAGTGCTAATATAGGGGCCGCAGAGACCCAGTACTTC